Each of the 12 T cell receptor beta chains below was sequenced from the same sample in a study of blood T cell repertoires in COVID-19. Sequenced by immunoSEQ multiplex PCR; TCRdb stores in-frame clones only, minus some. The data hold roughly 80,000 clones, with around 85% observed a single time. The specimen sequenced was peripheral blood. These receptor sequences come from an elderly woman with active or convalescent COVID-19.

V usage is TRBV27 and J usage is TRBJ2-7, with D maybe TRBD1 (5 bases). Germline V gene data show CDR1 as MNHEY and CDR2 as SMNVEV (reference sequence). The ends were cut back, 3 bases at V and 5 bases at J, with 20 bases in the middle. This CDR3 has 16 amino acids. CDR3 bases: TGTGCCAGCAGTTTTTCGTGGGCAGGGTACGGCAACGAGCAGTACTTC. Encoded protein: CASSFSWAGYGNEQYF.

This rearrangement joins TRBV9 to TRBJ1-3; a possible D gene is TRBD1 (5 bases). Germline V gives CDR1 SGDLS, CDR2 YYNGEE. Trimming took off 0 bases at V and 3 bases at J, with 13 bases between the two ends. CDR3 size: 16 residues. CDR3 nucleotide sequence: TGTGCCAGCAGCGTAGCTACCCGCAGGGATGGAAACACCATATATTTT. It is translated as CASSVATRRDGNTIYF.

The chain recombines TRBV4-3 with TRBJ2-5; 13 nucleotides line up with TRBD2. The V gene's germline CDR1 is LGHNA and CDR2 YSLEER. The CDR3 has 16 residues. Losses at the gene ends were 3 bases for V and 2 bases for J; bases not matched to a gene: 3. The CDR3 DNA is TGCGCCAGCAGCCATGGGACTAGCGGGACACAAGAGACCCAGTACTTC. Translated, it gives CASSHGTSGTQETQYF.

The chain carries TRBV10-3 and TRBJ1-5; D gene uncertain. The CDR3 runs 15 residues. Trimming shortened V by 2 bases and J by 1 base, and 9 bases separated the two germline ends. The V gene's germline CDR1 is ENHRY and CDR2 SYGVKD. The CDR3: CAISEGYSSNQPQHF. The CDR3 DNA is TGTGCCATCAGTGAGGGTTATAGCAGCAATCAGCCCCAGCATTTT.

This clone was detected once. V is TRBV3-1 (or the pseudogene TRBV3-2) and J is TRBJ1-6, with D maybe TRBD1 (6 bases). This CDR3 is 15 amino acids long. In germline, CDR1 is LGHDT, CDR2 YNNKEL (reference sequence). V gave up 3 bases and J gave up 10 bases, with 16 bases separating them. The CDR3 sequence is CASSQAAGVGSPLHF. The DNA of the CDR3 is TGTGCCAGCAGCCAGGCAGCAGGGGTAGGGTCACCCCTCCACTTT.

The chain combines TRBV6-2 or TRBV6-3 with TRBJ2-7; 10 bases are a match to TRBD1. The CDR3 has 14 residues. Germline CDR1 is MNHEY and CDR2 is SVGEGT. The trim removed 2 bases at V and 3 bases at J, leaving 1 base unmatched. CDR3 in DNA: TGTGCCAGCAGTTACCGGGACAGGGGCTACGAGCAGTACTTC. Protein product: CASSYRDRGYEQYF.

The chain uses TRBV5-4 and TRBJ2-2; D unresolved. Trimming removed 0 bases at V and 4 bases at J, with 10 bases between. CDR1 is SGHNT, CDR2 YYREEE, per germline (reference sequence). The CDR3 extends over 15 amino acids. Here the CDR3 DNA reads TGTGCCAGCAGCTTGGGGCGACTGATCACCGGGGAGCTGTTTTTT. As protein: CASSLGRLITGELFF.

This chain uses TRBV7-2 with TRBJ1-6; 8 bases agree with TRBD1. Germline CDR1 reads SGHTA; CDR2 reads FQGNSA. This CDR3 contains 14 residues. V shed 4 bases and J 8 bases; nucleotides not matched to a gene: 4. This CDR3 is CASSSQGAYSPLHF. In DNA, the CDR3 is TGTGCCAGCAGCTCGCAGGGGGCTTATTCACCCCTCCACTTT.

The chain couples TRBV5-4 to TRBJ2-7; perhaps TRBD1 as D (6 bases). The CDR3 is made up of 15 amino acids. Germline CDR1 is SGHNT and CDR2 is YYREEE (reference sequence). The V gene lost 4 bases and the J gene lost 2 bases, with 16 bases spanning the gap. The CDR3 DNA sequence: TGTGCCAGCAGCAAAACAGGGAGTCTGGCCTACGAGCAGTACTTC. This gives the protein CASSKTGSLAYEQYF.

The chain links TRBV23-1 to TRBJ1-1; tentative D call: TRBD1 (6 bases). TRBV23-1 is an open reading frame whose function is uncertain. Trimming shortened V by 3 bases and J by 2 bases, and 13 bases separated the two germline ends. The CDR3 length is 15 residues. CDR3 DNA sequence: TGCGCCAGCAGTCATCCTTCACAGGGTAACACTGAAGCTTTCTTT. Translating it yields CASSHPSQGNTEAFF.

This chain links TRBV6-5 with TRBJ2-5; 7 bases fit TRBD1. J lost 5 bases, V lost 2 bases, and 5 bases had no gene match. From germline, CDR1 is MNHEY and CDR2 SVGAGI. CDR3 size: 14 residues. The CDR3 loop is CASSYSARGETQYF. CDR3 in DNA: TGTGCCAGCAGTTACAGTGCCAGGGGGGAGACCCAGTACTTC.

CDR3 DNA sequence: TGTGCCAGCAGCGGGACACCCCGGAGGGGAAACACCATATATTTT. It is translated as CASSGTPRRGNTIYF. This sequence joins TRBV5-6 and TRBJ1-3, with D perhaps TRBD1 (6 bases). Trimming removed 4 bases from V and 4 bases from J, with 15 bases in between. Germline-derived CDR1 and CDR2 are SGHDT and YYEEEE. The CDR3 covers 15 residues.